This is a list of T cell receptor beta chains from one sample in a study of cytomegalovirus exposure and HLA in healthy donors. Produced via immunoSEQ multiplex PCR; TCRdb's table is partial and in-frame only. The sample consists of about 140,000 clones, roughly 70% of them appearing once. The specimen sequenced was PBMCs. The receptors originated from a man aged 25 to 40 in good health and CMV-seronegative. Each CDR3 is given with its conserved first and last residue. A D gene is named only where the DNA matches it firmly. Size tells how often a clone was seen (once, few, many) or the class of an expanded clone, and some rows leave it out.

j_call | d_call | v_call | clone_size | cdr3_aa | cdr3_nt
TRBJ2-1 | TRBD2 | TRBV28 | NA | CASTRGGSYNEQFF | TGTGCCAGCACCCGGGGGGGCTCCTACAATGAGCAGTTCTTC
TRBJ1-4 | NA | TRBV6-5 | NA | CASSYSGQGNEKLFF | TGTGCCAGCAGTTACTCGGGGCAGGGGAATGAAAAACTGTTTTTT
TRBJ2-1 | TRBD2 | TRBV7-3 | NA | CASSSRGGRNEQFF | TGTGCCAGCAGCTCGCGGGGGGGCCGGAATGAGCAGTTCTTC
TRBJ1-6 | NA | TRBV6-1 | NA | CASSEDMSPIPLHF | TGTGCCAGCAGTGAAGACATGTCTCCCATACCCCTCCACTTT
TRBJ2-7 | NA | TRBV28 | NA | CASTGRGEQYF | TGTGCCAGCACTGGACGGGGGGAGCAGTACTTC
TRBJ1-1 | NA | TRBV5-8 | NA | CASSKRKATRDTEAFF | TGTGCCAGCAGCAAAAGAAAGGCAACTAGGGACACTGAAGCTTTCTTT
TRBJ1-2 | NA | TRBV19 | NA | CASRVGANYGYTF | TGTGCCAGCAGGGTTGGGGCGAACTATGGCTACACCTTC
TRBJ2-1 | NA | TRBV11-3 | once | CASSPPYQFF | TGTGCCAGCAGCCCTCCCTATCAGTTCTTC
TRBJ2-7 | TRBD2 | TRBV29-1 | once | CSVEVPTSGTYEQYF | TGCAGCGTTGAAGTCCCGACTAGCGGCACCTACGAGCAGTACTTC
TRBJ1-2 | NA | TRBV28 | NA | CASSAGFWYGYTF | TGTGCCAGCAGTGCAGGGTTCTGGTATGGCTACACCTTC
TRBJ2-1 | TRBD2 | TRBV13 | NA | CASSLGSPGGNEQFF | TGTGCCAGCAGCTTAGGTTCCCCGGGGGGTAATGAGCAGTTCTTC
TRBJ1-3 | TRBD1 | TRBV23-1 | once | CASSQSPGQGLRGNTIYF | TGCGCCAGCAGTCAATCGCCGGGACAGGGACTACGGGGGAACACCATATATTTT
TRBJ2-5 | TRBD2 | TRBV12-5 | NA | CASASGGSIETQYF | TGTGCTAGTGCCTCGGGGGGTAGTATCGAGACCCAGTACTTC
TRBJ2-1 | TRBD2 | TRBV11-1 | NA | CASSLESAGGPNEQFF | TGTGCCAGCAGCTTAGAATCTGCGGGGGGGCCAAATGAGCAGTTCTTC
TRBJ1-1 | NA | TRBV14 | NA | CASSRSSVTGNTEAFF | TGTGCCAGCAGCCGAAGCTCCGTGACGGGGAACACTGAAGCTTTCTTT
TRBJ1-5 | NA | TRBV19 | NA | CASSIQLRQPQHF | TGTGCCAGTAGTATACAACTACGGCAGCCCCAGCATTTT
TRBJ2-3 | NA | TRBV6-1 | NA | CASRGRRADTQYF | TGTGCCAGCAGGGGGCGCAGGGCAGATACGCAGTATTTT
TRBJ2-7 | NA | TRBV7-6 | NA | CASSLEAGSGGEQYF | TGTGCCAGCAGCTTAGAGGCGGGGTCTGGGGGCGAGCAGTACTTC
TRBJ1-3 | NA | TRBV28 | NA | CASSPAGTPEYYSGNTIYF | TGTGCCAGCAGTCCGGCCGGGACACCAGAGTATTATTCTGGAAACACCATATATTTT
TRBJ2-1 | TRBD2 | TRBV2 | NA | CASSDGQGGGQFF | TGTGCCAGCAGTGACGGGCAGGGCGGGGGGCAGTTCTTC
TRBJ1-3 | NA | TRBV5-1 | NA | CASSLAPQLETGNTIYF | TGCGCCAGCAGCTTGGCCCCACAGTTGGAAACGGGAAACACCATATATTTT
TRBJ2-5 | TRBD1 | TRBV5-1 | NA | CASSRQGPGQETQYF | TGCGCCAGCAGCCGACAGGGGCCCGGCCAAGAGACCCAGTACTTC
TRBJ2-3 | NA | TRBV7-3 | NA | CASSLGHSTDTQYF | TGTGCCAGCAGCTTGGGACATAGCACAGATACGCAGTATTTT
TRBJ2-7 | NA | TRBV7-6 | NA | CASSSSSYEQYF | TGTGCCAGCAGCTCGAGCTCCTACGAGCAGTACTTC
TRBJ1-3 | NA | TRBV5-1 | NA | CASSLGQTGNTIYF | TGCGCCAGCAGCTTGGGGCAGACTGGAAACACCATATATTTT
TRBJ2-1 | TRBD2 | TRBV5-1 | NA | CASSLKVPRDYYEQFF | TGCGCCAGCAGCTTGAAAGTTCCCCGGGACTACTATGAGCAGTTCTTC
TRBJ2-7 | NA | TRBV9 | NA | CASSVEGASSYEQYF | TGTGCCAGCAGCGTAGAAGGGGCTAGCTCCTACGAGCAGTACTTC
TRBJ1-5 | TRBD1 | TRBV6-6 | NA | CASSPGQTSNQPQHF | TGTGCCAGCAGCCCGGGACAGACTAGCAATCAGCCCCAGCATTTT
TRBJ2-7 | TRBD2 | TRBV28 | NA | CASSGTSGLYEQYF | TGTGCCAGCAGCGGGACTAGCGGACTCTACGAGCAGTACTTC
TRBJ2-6 | TRBD1 | TRBV9 | few | CASSEGAGANGLTF | TGTGCCAGCAGCGAGGGGGCTGGGGCCAACGGCCTGACTTTC
TRBJ2-1 | TRBD2 | TRBV6-5 | once | CASRPAGGPYNEQFF | TGTGCCAGCAGGCCAGCGGGAGGGCCATACAATGAGCAGTTCTTC
TRBJ2-3 | NA | TRBV6-5 | NA | CASSTTGSSDTQYF | TGTGCCAGCAGTACGACAGGCAGCTCAGATACGCAGTATTTT
TRBJ2-5 | TRBD1 | TRBV5-4 | few | CAIQGDRVGETQYF | TGTGCCATCCAGGGCGACAGGGTCGGAGAGACCCAGTACTTC